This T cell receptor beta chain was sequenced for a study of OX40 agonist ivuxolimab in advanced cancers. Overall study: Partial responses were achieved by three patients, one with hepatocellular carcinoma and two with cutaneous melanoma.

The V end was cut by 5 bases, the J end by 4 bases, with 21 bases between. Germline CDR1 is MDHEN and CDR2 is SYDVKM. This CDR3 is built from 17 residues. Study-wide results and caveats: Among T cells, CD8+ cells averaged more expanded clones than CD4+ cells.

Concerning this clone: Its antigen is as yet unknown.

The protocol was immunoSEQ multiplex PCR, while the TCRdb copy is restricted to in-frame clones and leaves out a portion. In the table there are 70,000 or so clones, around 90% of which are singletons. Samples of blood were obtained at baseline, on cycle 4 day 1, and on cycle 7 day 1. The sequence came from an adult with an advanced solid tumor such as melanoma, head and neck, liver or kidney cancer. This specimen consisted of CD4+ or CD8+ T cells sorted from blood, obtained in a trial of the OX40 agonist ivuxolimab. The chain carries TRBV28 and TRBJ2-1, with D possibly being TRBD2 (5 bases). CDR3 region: CASSPYQRSRLYNEQFF. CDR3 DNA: TGTGCCAGCAGTCCGTATCAGCGGAGTAGATTATACAATGAGCAGTTCTTC.